A single sample is the source of the 10 T cell receptor beta chains below, sequenced in a study of CD8 T cells in ankylosing spondylitis (dated by TCRdb to the late 2010s). To prepare the library, 5' RACE was applied. Sequencing instrument: Illumina HiSeq 2500. TCRdb reanalyzed the raw reads on its own, using fastp at Q25 for trimming and MiXCR for clone calling, and kept in-frame beta chains. Rows are unified per CDR3 protein, each entry keeping the most common DNA and genes. This sample holds approximately 340,000 distinct CDR3 sequences; approximately 14% were observed only once. The ten biggest clones cover about 1% of the sample. The sequenced material came from blood, either unsorted or a sorted T cell fraction (not recorded which). The receptors were gathered from a male donor with ankylosing spondylitis or in good health (not recorded which).

This clonotype has just a few counts. This chain links TRBV12-3 or TRBV12-4 with TRBJ2-5, with 10 bases that match TRBD2. V was pared by 1 base and J by 4 bases, with 6 bases of the junction left unmatched. This CDR3 comprises 16 residues. DNA for the CDR3: TGTGCCAGCAGTTTAGATGGTCTAGCGGGAGTAGAGACCCAGTACTTC. It translates to CASSLDGLAGVETQYF.

This chain uses TRBV20-1 with TRBJ2-7, with 8 nucleotides matching TRBD1. This CDR3 comprises 15 residues. Germline lookup yields CDR1 DFQATT and CDR2 SNEGSKA (reference sequence). Trimming cost V 0 bases and J 9 bases; bases outside gene matches: 13. The CDR3: CSARDPAGGLARQYF. CDR3 nucleotide sequence: TGCAGTGCTAGAGATCCGGCAGGGGGCTTAGCGAGGCAGTACTTC.

The chain joins TRBV30 to TRBJ1-2; possibly TRBD1 for D (5 bases). This CDR3 is 14 amino acids long. V was pared by 3 bases and J by 7 bases, with 18 bases between. Germline values: CDR1 GTSNPN, CDR2 SVGIG (reference sequence). This chain's CDR3 is CAWSPYGGYGGYTF. CDR3 bases: TGTGCCTGGAGCCCTTATGGGGGTTACGGTGGCTACACCTTC.

This chain uses TRBV10-3 with TRBJ2-1; 9 bases match TRBD2. The CDR3 has 14 amino acids. Germline V gene data show CDR1 as ENHRY and CDR2 as SYGVKD. Unmatched junction bases numbered 3, after V lost 7 bases and J lost 2 bases. The CDR3 bases are TGTGCCATCACTAGCGGGGCCCCCTACAATGAGCAGTTCTTC. Translating it yields CAITSGAPYNEQFF.

The table lists this clonotype with a few counts. The V call is TRBV5-1, the J call TRBJ2-2, with TRBD1 matching over 9 bases. This CDR3 is 16 amino acids long. With V trimmed by 7 bases and J by 11 bases, 18 bases remained unmatched. Germline CDR1 reads SGHRS; CDR2 reads YFSETQ. CDR3 DNA sequence: TGCGCCAGCTACGATTTCGGACAGGGGTTTAGAGGAGAGCTGTTTTTT. It specifies CASYDFGQGFRGELFF. Using reference TRBV5-1 and TRBJ2-2 for the parts outside the CDR3, the full variable domain is KAGVTQTPRYLIKTRGQQVTLSCSPISGHRSVSWYQQTPGQGLQFLFEYFSETQRNKGNFPGRFSGRQFSNSRSEMNVSTLELGDSALYLCASYDFGQGFRGELFFGEGSRLTVL.

V gene TRBV3-1 combines with J gene TRBJ2-3; 9 nucleotides match TRBD2. The CDR3 loop spans 17 amino acids. Germline V CDR1 and CDR2: LGHDT, YNNKEL (reference sequence). With V trimmed by 0 bases and J by 5 bases, 9 bases remained unmatched. CDR3 coding DNA: TGTGCCAGCAGCCAAGAGGGGACTAGCCGGGTCAGAGATACGCAGTATTTT. It encodes CASSQEGTSRVRDTQYF.

This clonotype occurred a few times. This sequence joins TRBV20-1 and TRBJ2-7, with D perhaps TRBD2 (5 bases). Trimming removed 3 bases at V and 7 bases at J, with 28 bases between. The CDR3 loop spans 17 amino acids. Germline V gene sequence: CDR1 DFQATT, CDR2 SNEGSKA (reference sequence). CDR3 nucleotides: TGCAGTGCTAGCCGATTGGGTCGCCAGGACGGACTGAGGGAGCAGTACTTC. It is translated as CSASRLGRQDGLREQYF.

This clonotype was counted a few times. The CDR3 bases are TGTGCCAGCAGTGGACCGACGTTGGATACGCAGTATTTT. Protein: CASSGPTLDTQYF. The J gene is TRBJ2-3, the V gene TRBV28; D ambiguous. The CDR3 has 13 residues. Looked up from germline, CDR1 is MDHEN and CDR2 is SYDVKM. V was pared by 5 bases and J by 6 bases, with 12 bases between. The full variable domain, in which reference TRBV28 and TRBJ2-3 provide the parts outside the CDR3, is DVKVTQSSRYLVKRTGEKVFLECVQDMDHENMFWYRQDPGLGLRLIYFSYDVKMKEKGDIPEGYSVSREKKERFSLILESASTNQTSMYLCASSGPTLDTQYFGPGTRLTVL.

This clonotype was counted between two and nine times. Here the CDR3 reads CASSSGGRDEQYF. As DNA, the CDR3 is TGTGCCAGCAGTAGCGGGGGAAGGGACGAGCAGTACTTC. V usage is TRBV9 and J usage is TRBJ2-7, with TRBD2 matching over 9 bases. J was trimmed by 5 bases and V by 5 bases; bases with no gene match: 5. Per germline, CDR1 SGDLS and CDR2 YYNGEE. This CDR3 spans 13 amino acids. Supplemented by reference TRBV9 and TRBJ2-7, the full variable domain reads DSGVTQTPKHLITATGQRVTLRCSPRSGDLSVYWYQQSLDQGLQFLIQYYNGEERAKGNILERFSAQQFPDLHSELNLSSLELGDSALYFCASSSGGRDEQYFGPGTRLTVT.

The chain joins TRBV9 to TRBJ2-7; D unresolved. This CDR3 has 15 residues. V lost 0 bases and J lost 0, with 10 bases in between. Germline values: CDR1 SGDLS, CDR2 YYNGEE. The CDR3 nucleotides read TGTGCCAGCAGCGTAGAGGGCATGCGCTCCTACGAGCAGTACTTC. Translated, it gives CASSVEGMRSYEQYF. Variable domain in full (rest from reference TRBV9 and TRBJ2-7): DSGVTQTPKHLITATGQRVTLRCSPRSGDLSVYWYQQSLDQGLQFLIQYYNGEERAKGNILERFSAQQFPDLHSELNLSSLELGDSALYFCASSVEGMRSYEQYFGPGTRLTVT.